This is a list of T cell receptor beta chains from one sample in a study of shared clonotypes between healthy human individuals. The data were produced by immunoSEQ multiplex PCR, yet TCRdb's version contains in-frame clones alone and is incomplete. The sample holds about 730,000 clones, 72% seen once. Sequenced material: memory CD4+ T cells sorted from blood. These receptors were obtained from a woman aged 25 to 39 in good health. Both conserved end residues are part of each CDR3. D genes are given only for firm matches. Size tells how often a clone was seen (once, few, many) or the class of an expanded clone, and some rows leave it out.

v_call: TRBV15
j_call: TRBJ2-2
d_call: TRBD2
cdr3_length: 18
clone_size: many
cdr3_nt: TGTGCCACCAGCAGAGATGTCGGGCTAGCGGGAGGTACCGGGGAGCTGTTTTTT
cdr3_aa: CATSRDVGLAGGTGELFF

v_call: TRBV9
j_call: TRBJ1-1
d_call: .
cdr3_length: 16
clone_size: .
cdr3_nt: TGTGCCAGCAGCCCAGGGCTCTGGGGGCGAGGGACTGAAGCTTTCTTT
cdr3_aa: CASSPGLWGRGTEAFF

v_call: TRBV5-5
j_call: TRBJ1-5
d_call: .
cdr3_length: 15
clone_size: .
cdr3_nt: TGTGCCAGCAGCGTACAGGGAAACGGCAATCAGCCCCAGCATTTT
cdr3_aa: CASSVQGNGNQPQHF

v_call: TRBV7-9
j_call: TRBJ2-3
d_call: .
cdr3_length: 15
clone_size: .
cdr3_nt: TGTGCCAGCAGCCAGGACAGCCCTTACACAGATACGCAGTATTTT
cdr3_aa: CASSQDSPYTDTQYF

v_call: TRBV7-2
j_call: TRBJ2-1
d_call: .
cdr3_length: 14
clone_size: few
cdr3_nt: TGTGCCAGCAGCTTAGGTCGTGCGTGGAATGAGCAGTTCTTC
cdr3_aa: CASSLGRAWNEQFF

v_call: TRBV5-1
j_call: TRBJ1-5
d_call: .
cdr3_length: 13
clone_size: .
cdr3_nt: TGCGCCAGCAGCTTGGCCGCGGGAAGGCCCCAGCATTTT
cdr3_aa: CASSLAAGRPQHF

v_call: TRBV10-1
j_call: TRBJ2-1
d_call: TRBD2
cdr3_length: 17
clone_size: few
cdr3_nt: TGCGCCAGCAGTGAGGGACTAGCGGGATACTCCTACAATGAGCAGTTCTTC
cdr3_aa: CASSEGLAGYSYNEQFF

v_call: TRBV27
j_call: TRBJ1-1
d_call: .
cdr3_length: 13
clone_size: .
cdr3_nt: TGTGCCAGCAGTTTATTCCGGGACACTGAAGCTTTCTTT
cdr3_aa: CASSLFRDTEAFF

v_call: TRBV7-2
j_call: TRBJ2-3
d_call: .
cdr3_length: 17
clone_size: .
cdr3_nt: TGTGCCAGCAGCTTAGGTTTGGGGTCCACTAGCACAGATACGCAGTATTTT
cdr3_aa: CASSLGLGSTSTDTQYF

v_call: TRBV6-1
j_call: TRBJ1-1
d_call: .
cdr3_length: 14
clone_size: .
cdr3_nt: TGTGCCAGCAGGGAGAGGGGTCTTAACACTGAAGCTTTCTTT
cdr3_aa: CASRERGLNTEAFF

v_call: TRBV15
j_call: TRBJ1-1
d_call: TRBD1
cdr3_length: 16
clone_size: .
cdr3_nt: TGTGCCACCAGCAGCGGTTGGGGACAGGGAAGGGCTGAAGCTTTCTTT
cdr3_aa: CATSSGWGQGRAEAFF

v_call: TRBV7-9
j_call: TRBJ2-7
d_call: .
cdr3_length: 14
clone_size: .
cdr3_nt: TGTGCCAGCAGCTTAGGGGGGAGCGTCCCGGAGCAGTACTTC
cdr3_aa: CASSLGGSVPEQYF

v_call: TRBV2
j_call: TRBJ1-2
d_call: .
cdr3_length: 14
clone_size: .
cdr3_nt: TGTGCCAGCAGTGAACGAGGAGCAAACTATGGCTACACCTTC
cdr3_aa: CASSERGANYGYTF

v_call: TRBV5-4
j_call: TRBJ2-5
d_call: .
cdr3_length: 16
clone_size: .
cdr3_nt: TGTGCCAGCAGCCCACCCCCAGGGGCCCGCCAAGAGACCCAGTACTTC
cdr3_aa: CASSPPPGARQETQYF

v_call: TRBV14
j_call: TRBJ2-1
d_call: .
cdr3_length: 21
clone_size: .
cdr3_nt: TGTGCCAGCAGCCCTCGTTTGAGTAGCAGAGCATTCTTTAGCTCCTACAATGAGCAGTTCTTC
cdr3_aa: CASSPRLSSRAFFSSYNEQFF

v_call: TRBV4-1
j_call: TRBJ2-7
d_call: TRBD2
cdr3_length: 14
clone_size: .
cdr3_nt: TGCGCCAGCAGCCAAAGGACTAGTTCCTACGAGCAGTACTTC
cdr3_aa: CASSQRTSSYEQYF

v_call: TRBV19
j_call: TRBJ1-1
d_call: .
cdr3_length: 11
clone_size: .
cdr3_nt: TGTGCCAGTAAGTTCGGCACTGAAGCTTTCTTT
cdr3_aa: CASKFGTEAFF

v_call: TRBV5-4
j_call: TRBJ2-3
d_call: .
cdr3_length: 15
clone_size: .
cdr3_nt: TGTGCCAGCAGCTTGGCTCGCGGGAGCACAGATACGCAGTATTTT
cdr3_aa: CASSLARGSTDTQYF

v_call: TRBV19
j_call: TRBJ2-5
d_call: .
cdr3_length: 12
clone_size: few
cdr3_nt: TGTGCCAGTAGTGCTTGGGGGGAGACCCAGTACTTC
cdr3_aa: CASSAWGETQYF

v_call: TRBV9
j_call: TRBJ2-2
d_call: .
cdr3_length: 12
clone_size: .
cdr3_nt: TGTGCCAGCAGCCCCCGAACCGGGGAGCTGTTTTTT
cdr3_aa: CASSPRTGELFF

v_call: TRBV6-1
j_call: TRBJ2-5
d_call: .
cdr3_length: 16
clone_size: .
cdr3_nt: TGTGCCAGCAGTGAAGCCCTTGGGGCACTCCAAGAGACCCAGTACTTC
cdr3_aa: CASSEALGALQETQYF

v_call: TRBV5-1
j_call: TRBJ1-5
d_call: TRBD1
cdr3_length: 13
clone_size: .
cdr3_nt: TGCGCCAGCAGCTTCGGACAGGGCCAGCCCCAGCATTTT
cdr3_aa: CASSFGQGQPQHF

v_call: TRBV20-1
j_call: TRBJ1-1
d_call: .
cdr3_length: 11
clone_size: .
cdr3_nt: TGCAGTGCGAAGATTGGACAGAGGGCTTTCTTT
cdr3_aa: CSAKIGQRAFF

v_call: TRBV10-2
j_call: TRBJ2-5
d_call: .
cdr3_length: 13
clone_size: .
cdr3_nt: TGCGCCAGCAGCCTGGAGGGTAGGGAGACCCAGTACTTC
cdr3_aa: CASSLEGRETQYF

v_call: TRBV28
j_call: TRBJ1-5
d_call: TRBD1
cdr3_length: 16
clone_size: .
cdr3_nt: TGTGCCAGCAGTTCCACGGGACAGGGCATCAATCAGCCCCAGCATTTT
cdr3_aa: CASSSTGQGINQPQHF

v_call: TRBV7-9
j_call: TRBJ1-4
d_call: .
cdr3_length: 16
clone_size: .
cdr3_nt: TGTGCCAGCAGCTTAAGGGCAGGCGCAACTAATGAAAAACTGTTTTTT
cdr3_aa: CASSLRAGATNEKLFF

v_call: TRBV19
j_call: TRBJ2-7
d_call: .
cdr3_length: 14
clone_size: once
cdr3_nt: TGTGCCAGTAGCCTTTACAGGGACAACTACGAGCAGTACTTC
cdr3_aa: CASSLYRDNYEQYF

v_call: TRBV5-1
j_call: TRBJ2-3
d_call: TRBD2
cdr3_length: 14
clone_size: .
cdr3_nt: TGCGCCAGCAACGGCGGGAGTAACACAGATACGCAGTATTTT
cdr3_aa: CASNGGSNTDTQYF

v_call: TRBV29-1
j_call: TRBJ1-5
d_call: .
cdr3_length: 13
clone_size: few
cdr3_nt: TGCAGCGTACGTGACAATCACAATCAGCCCCAGCATTTT
cdr3_aa: CSVRDNHNQPQHF

v_call: TRBV13
j_call: TRBJ2-3
d_call: TRBD2
cdr3_length: 19
clone_size: .
cdr3_nt: TGTGCCAGCAGCTCGTCCACCGACTTTAGCGGGCCCTCCACAGATACGCAGTATTTT
cdr3_aa: CASSSSTDFSGPSTDTQYF

v_call: TRBV10-2
j_call: TRBJ2-1
d_call: TRBD2
cdr3_length: 17
clone_size: .
cdr3_nt: TGCGCCAGCAGTGTGGTTCGACTAGCGGGGGACCACAATGAGCAGTTCTTC
cdr3_aa: CASSVVRLAGDHNEQFF

v_call: TRBV6-5
j_call: TRBJ2-5
d_call: TRBD1
cdr3_length: 15
clone_size: once
cdr3_nt: TGTGCCAGCAGTACCGGGACAGGGGGAGGAGAGACCCAGTACTTC
cdr3_aa: CASSTGTGGGETQYF

v_call: TRBV6-5
j_call: TRBJ2-1
d_call: TRBD2
cdr3_length: 14
clone_size: .
cdr3_nt: TGTGCCAGCAGTAGGGGACTAGCGGGTAATGAGCAGTTCTTC
cdr3_aa: CASSRGLAGNEQFF

v_call: TRBV19
j_call: TRBJ1-5
d_call: TRBD1
cdr3_length: 14
clone_size: .
cdr3_nt: TGTGCCAGTAGTATACAGGGGGCAGTTCAGCCCCAGCATTTT
cdr3_aa: CASSIQGAVQPQHF

v_call: TRBV7-8
j_call: TRBJ1-5
d_call: .
cdr3_length: 14
clone_size: few
cdr3_nt: TGTGCCAGCAGCTTACAGGGAGGTAGCCAGCCCCAGCATTTT
cdr3_aa: CASSLQGGSQPQHF

v_call: TRBV4-1
j_call: TRBJ1-1
d_call: .
cdr3_length: 15
clone_size: .
cdr3_nt: TGCGCCAGCAGCCAAGATGGCAGGGGAAGCGCTGAAGCTTTCTTT
cdr3_aa: CASSQDGRGSAEAFF

v_call: TRBV30
j_call: TRBJ1-1
d_call: .
cdr3_length: 13
clone_size: .
cdr3_nt: TGTGCCTGGAGCCGGGGCCTGAACACTGAAGCTTTCTTT
cdr3_aa: CAWSRGLNTEAFF

v_call: TRBV29-1
j_call: TRBJ2-5
d_call: .
cdr3_length: 15
clone_size: .
cdr3_nt: TGCAGCGCACTAGACTTGACGGGAGTCCAAGAGACCCAGTACTTC
cdr3_aa: CSALDLTGVQETQYF

v_call: TRBV5-1
j_call: TRBJ2-7
d_call: TRBD2
cdr3_length: 16
clone_size: .
cdr3_nt: TGCGCCAGCAGCTTCCGTAGCGGGAGCCTCGCCTACGAGCAGTACTTC
cdr3_aa: CASSFRSGSLAYEQYF

v_call: TRBV5-5
j_call: TRBJ2-1
d_call: .
cdr3_length: 12
clone_size: .
cdr3_nt: TGTGCCAGCAGCTTGCCCCCCAATGAGCAGTTCTTC
cdr3_aa: CASSLPPNEQFF

v_call: TRBV2
j_call: TRBJ2-1
d_call: .
cdr3_length: 15
clone_size: .
cdr3_nt: TGTGCCAGCAGAGAAGTGGGAATAGCTTACAATGAGCAGTTCTTC
cdr3_aa: CASREVGIAYNEQFF

v_call: TRBV18
j_call: TRBJ2-7
d_call: .
cdr3_length: 13
clone_size: once
cdr3_nt: TGTGCCAGCTCTCCGGGACGACGGGACGAGCAGTACTTC
cdr3_aa: CASSPGRRDEQYF

v_call: TRBV28
j_call: TRBJ1-1
d_call: TRBD1
cdr3_length: 16
clone_size: .
cdr3_nt: TGTGCCAGCAGTTTACCCACCGGACAGGGGGCGGTTGAAGCTTTCTTT
cdr3_aa: CASSLPTGQGAVEAFF

v_call: TRBV7-4
j_call: TRBJ1-2
d_call: .
cdr3_length: 13
clone_size: .
cdr3_nt: TGTGCCAGCAACCTTCGCGCGGCATATGGCTACACCTTC
cdr3_aa: CASNLRAAYGYTF